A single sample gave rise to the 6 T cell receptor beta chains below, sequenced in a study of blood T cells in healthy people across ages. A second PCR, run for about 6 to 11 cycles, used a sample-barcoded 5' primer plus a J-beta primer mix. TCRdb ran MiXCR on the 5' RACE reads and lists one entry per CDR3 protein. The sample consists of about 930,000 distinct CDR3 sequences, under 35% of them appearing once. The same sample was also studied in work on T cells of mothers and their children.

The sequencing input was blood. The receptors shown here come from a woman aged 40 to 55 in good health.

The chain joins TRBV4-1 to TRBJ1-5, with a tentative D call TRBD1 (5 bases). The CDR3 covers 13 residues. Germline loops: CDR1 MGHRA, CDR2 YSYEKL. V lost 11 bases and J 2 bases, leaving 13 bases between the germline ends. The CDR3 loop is CASSREGNQPQHF. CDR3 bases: TGCGCCTCGTCCAGGGAGGGCAATCAGCCCCAGCATTTT.

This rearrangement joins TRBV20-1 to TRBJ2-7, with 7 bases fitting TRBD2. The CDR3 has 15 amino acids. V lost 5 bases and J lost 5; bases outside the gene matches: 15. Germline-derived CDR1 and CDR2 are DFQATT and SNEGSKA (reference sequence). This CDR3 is CSAFKGGGGSNEQYF. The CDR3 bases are TGCAGTGCTTTCAAGGGTGGCGGGGGATCTAACGAGCAGTACTTC.

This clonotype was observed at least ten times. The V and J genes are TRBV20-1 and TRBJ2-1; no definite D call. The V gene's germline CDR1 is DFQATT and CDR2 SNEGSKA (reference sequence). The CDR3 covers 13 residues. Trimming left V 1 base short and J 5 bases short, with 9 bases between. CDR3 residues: CSARVPENNEQFF. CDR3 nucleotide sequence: TGCAGTGCTAGAGTTCCGGAGAACAATGAGCAGTTCTTC.

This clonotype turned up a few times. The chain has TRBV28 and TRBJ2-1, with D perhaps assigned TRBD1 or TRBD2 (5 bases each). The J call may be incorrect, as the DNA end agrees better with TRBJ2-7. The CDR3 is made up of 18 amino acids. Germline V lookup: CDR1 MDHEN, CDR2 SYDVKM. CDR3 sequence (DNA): TGTGCCAGCCCTCCCCCGATAGGGGTCAGCGGCTCCTACAATGAGCAGTACTTC. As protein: CASPPPIGVSGSYNEQYF.

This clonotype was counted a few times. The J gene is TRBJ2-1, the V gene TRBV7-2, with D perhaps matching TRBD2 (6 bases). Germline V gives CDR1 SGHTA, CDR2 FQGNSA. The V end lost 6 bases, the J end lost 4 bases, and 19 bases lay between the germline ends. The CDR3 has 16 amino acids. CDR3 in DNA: TGTGCCAGCAGGAACCGGAGGGACTTAACTTACAATGAGCAGTTCTTC. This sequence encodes CASRNRRDLTYNEQFF.

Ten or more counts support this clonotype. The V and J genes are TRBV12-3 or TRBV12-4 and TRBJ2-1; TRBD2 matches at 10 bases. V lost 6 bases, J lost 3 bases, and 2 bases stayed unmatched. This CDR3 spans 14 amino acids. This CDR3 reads CASSPSGGYNEQFF. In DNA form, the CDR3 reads TGTGCCAGCAGCCCTAGCGGGGGCTACAATGAGCAGTTCTTC.